Below, 4 T cell receptor beta chains from the same sample are listed, as sequenced in a study of T cell responses to AZD1222 COVID-19 vaccine (dated by TCRdb to the early 2020s). The intended sense of this specimen's time point label: baseline before first vaccination. Library prep was done by the immunoSEQ multiplex PCR assay. This is the immuneACCESS table as TCRdb keeps it, with only in-frame sequences that have V and J called. A part of the clones is gone; compared with another copy, unresolved V genes explain less than half, and the rest is unexplained. The sample profile shows roughly 140,000 clones; roughly 92% of them were found once. The ten largest clones take up 1.7% of the sample. Sample: peripheral blood, taken on day 0 of AZD1222 vaccination. These receptors were obtained from an adult in good health.

This clone was counted a single time. The chain links TRBV24-1 to TRBJ2-2; D ambiguous. Per the germline V gene, CDR1 is KGHDR and CDR2 is SFDVKD. V was cut by 3 bases and J by 0 bases, with 1 base left in between. The CDR3 is 13 amino acids. CDR3 sequence: CATSDTNTGELFF. In DNA form, the CDR3 reads TGTGCCACCAGTGATACGAACACCGGGGAGCTGTTTTTT.

The chain has TRBV10-1 and TRBJ2-5; D not certain. The V end was cut by 3 bases, the J end by 5 bases, with 10 bases between. This CDR3 is built from 13 residues. CDR1 is WNHNN, CDR2 SYGVQD, per germline (reference sequence). The CDR3 sequence: CASSEGSSETQYF. DNA of the CDR3: TGCGCCAGCAGTGAAGGTTCTTCGGAGACCCAGTACTTC.

The chain recombines TRBV5-4 with TRBJ1-2, with 10 nucleotides matching TRBD1. V lost 4 bases and J lost 4; bases outside the gene matches: 7. This CDR3 is 15 amino acids long. Looked up from germline, CDR1 is SGHNT and CDR2 is YYREEE (reference sequence). The DNA for the CDR3 is TGTGCCAGCAGCGGGGACAGGGGTTTAAGCTATGGCTACACCTTC. It encodes CASSGDRGLSYGYTF.

This sequence joins TRBV5-4 and TRBJ2-3; the match to TRBD2 covers 11 bases. V gave up 4 bases and J gave up 0 bases; unmatched junction bases: 13. CDR1 is SGHNT and CDR2 is YYREEE in the germline V gene (reference sequence). CDR3 size: 19 residues. The CDR3 DNA is TGTGCCAGCAGCAGGGGTGGGACTAGCGGCATAGGGAGCACAGATACGCAGTATTTT. Translation: CASSRGGTSGIGSTDTQYF.